The 17 T cell receptor beta chains in this list originate from one sample, sequenced in a study of control samples from healthy donors and cancer patients (dated by TCRdb to the early 2020s). Preparation of the library involved the immunoSEQ multiplex PCR assay. The table was pulled from immuneACCESS by TCRdb, which kept in-frame rearrangements only. Such tables lose some clones; where checked, under half of the loss comes from unresolved V genes, and the rest has no known cause. Here the sample has 130,000 or so clones; roughly 86% occur a single time. Roughly 3% of the sample comes from the top ten. Sequences were obtained from blood. The receptors here all came from a man aged 60-69 years in good health.

This chain connects TRBV7-8 to TRBJ1-1, with a tentative D call TRBD1 (6 bases). The CDR3 spans 18 residues. The V gene's germline CDR1 is SGHVS and CDR2 FQNEAQ. Deletions cut 1 base from V and 1 base from J, with 19 bases between. The CDR3 DNA sequence: TGTGCCAGCAGCTTAGATGACAGGCGGGGGGCCAAGAACACTGAAGCTTTCTTT. Translating it yields CASSLDDRRGAKNTEAFF.

The chain combines TRBV5-1 with TRBJ1-6, with D possibly being TRBD1 (6 bases). V was clipped by 1 base and J by 6 bases, with 11 bases between them. The CDR3 is made up of 15 amino acids. CDR1 and CDR2 from the germline V gene are SGHRS and YFSETQ. CDR3 sequence: CASSLQTGSNSPLHF. The DNA of the CDR3 is TGCGCCAGCAGCTTGCAGACAGGTTCTAATTCACCCCTCCACTTT.

The V and J genes are TRBV9 and TRBJ1-1; possibly TRBD1 for D (5 bases). CDR1 and CDR2 from the germline V gene are SGDLS and YYNGEE. Trimming left V 0 bases short and J 4 bases short, with 13 bases between. The CDR3 consists of 15 residues. The CDR3 DNA follows: TGTGCCAGCAGCGTAGTCTCGGGGGTGGGCACTGAAGCTTTCTTT. Its translation: CASSVVSGVGTEAFF.

V and J are TRBV10-1 and TRBJ2-1; TRBD1 agrees at 7 bases. V was clipped by 6 bases and J by 5 bases; unmatched bases: 10. Germline lookup yields CDR1 WNHNN and CDR2 SYGVQD (reference sequence). This CDR3 contains 15 residues. The CDR3 DNA sequence: TGCGCCAGCAGGGACGGGCAGGGGGTCAACAATGAGCAGTTCTTC. It yields the protein CASRDGQGVNNEQFF.

The V and J genes are TRBV28 and TRBJ1-4; possibly TRBD1 for D (6 bases). This CDR3 region has 17 residues. Trimming shortened V by 6 bases and J by 8 bases, and 25 bases separated the two germline ends. The germline CDR1 and CDR2 sequences are MDHEN and SYDVKM. The CDR3: CASSPNRDIFLLEKLFF. As DNA, the CDR3 is TGTGCCAGCAGCCCTAATAGGGACATATTCTTATTGGAAAAACTGTTTTTT.

This clone was counted a single time. The gene calls are TRBV6-5 and TRBJ2-3; 7 nucleotides align to TRBD1. This CDR3 has 13 residues. Germline V CDR1 and CDR2: MNHEY, SVGAGI. Trimming took 11 bases from V and 1 from J; bases not matched to a gene: 6. CDR3 residues: CAGRQGGTDTQYF. The DNA for the CDR3 is TGTGCCGGAAGACAGGGAGGCACAGATACGCAGTATTTT.

This clone has a handful of counts. This chain uses TRBV19 with TRBJ1-4; D is uncertain. The V end lost 4 bases, the J end lost 5 bases, and 11 bases lay between the germline ends. This CDR3 has 14 residues. Germline V gene data show CDR1 as LNHDA and CDR2 as SQIVND (reference sequence). In DNA form, the CDR3 reads TGTGCCAGTAGTACCGGGAGTGCAAATGAAAAACTGTTTTTT. Protein: CASSTGSANEKLFF.

This sequence joins TRBV30 and TRBJ1-4; 8 bases agree with TRBD1. The CDR3 length is 14 residues. Trimming cost V 3 bases and J 3 bases; bases outside gene matches: 3. Germline V gene sequence: CDR1 GTSNPN, CDR2 SVGIG (reference sequence). DNA for the CDR3: TGTGCCTGGAGCCAGGACAGGGCTAATGAAAAACTGTTTTTT. Translated, it gives CAWSQDRANEKLFF. Based on the CDR3 plus reference TRBV30 and TRBJ1-4, the full variable domain is SQTIHQWPATLVQPVGSPLSLECTVEGTSNPNLYWYRQAAGRGLQLLFYSVGIGQISSEVPQNLSASRPQDRQFILSSKKLLLSDSGFYLCAWSQDRANEKLFFGSGTQLSVL.

This clone was seen just once. The genes are TRBV19 and TRBJ2-3; 9 bases are a match to TRBD1. V lost 5 bases, J lost 10 bases, and 7 bases stayed unmatched. This CDR3 has 13 amino acids. CDR1 is LNHDA, CDR2 SQIVND, per germline (reference sequence). CDR3 loop: CASSLRGQGAQYF. CDR3 DNA sequence: TGTGCCAGTAGTTTGAGGGGACAGGGCGCGCAGTATTTT.

The chain is built from TRBV5-1 and TRBJ2-1; TRBD1 aligns across 7 bases. Per germline, CDR1 SGHRS and CDR2 YFSETQ. This CDR3 is 15 amino acids long. The V segment lost 7 bases and the J segment 4 bases; nucleotides outside the gene matches: 11. CDR3: CASGLTGTPYNEQFF. DNA for the CDR3: TGCGCCAGCGGATTGACAGGGACCCCTTACAATGAGCAGTTCTTC.

The rearrangement uses TRBV6-2 or TRBV6-3 and TRBJ1-5, with a weak D call TRBD1 (6 bases). V was clipped by 2 bases and J by 6 bases, with 14 bases between them. Germline V gene data show CDR1 as MNHEY and CDR2 as SVGEGT. This CDR3 is built from 15 residues. CDR3 sequence reads: CASSYGGGAGQPQHF. CDR3 coding DNA: TGTGCCAGCAGTTACGGTGGGGGGGCAGGTCAGCCCCAGCATTTT.

The chain links TRBV6-5 to TRBJ1-5; D call uncertain. V lost 6 bases to trimming and J lost 5 bases, with 17 bases between them. Germline values: CDR1 MNHEY, CDR2 SVGAGI. CDR3 size: 15 residues. The CDR3, as DNA: TGTGCCAGCAGACCCAGAATTCTCGATTATCAGCCCCAGCATTTT. Protein: CASRPRILDYQPQHF.

This chain links TRBV27 with TRBJ2-4; D remains ambiguous. V was cut by 0 bases and J by 5 bases, with 5 bases left in between. Germline-derived CDR1 and CDR2 are MNHEY and SMNVEV (reference sequence). CDR3 size: 13 residues. The CDR3 DNA reads as TGTGCCAGCAGTTTATCGAACCAAAACATTCAGTACTTC. Protein: CASSLSNQNIQYF.

The chain recombines TRBV7-8 with TRBJ1-5, with TRBD1 as a possible D gene (5 bases). The CDR3 covers 16 residues. Germline assignment: CDR1 SGHVS and CDR2 FQNEAQ. Trimming took 4 bases from V and 8 from J, leaving 21 bases between them. The CDR3 bases are TGTGCCAGCAGCTCGGGACGCCGGTTTCTCCTAGAGCCCCAGCATTTT. Its translation is CASSSGRRFLLEPQHF.

This clone was detected only once. The genes are TRBV27 and TRBJ2-7; no reliable D call. The V end lost 5 bases, the J end lost 2 bases, and 10 bases lay between the germline ends. There are 13 residues in the CDR3. Per germline, CDR1 MNHEY and CDR2 SMNVEV (reference sequence). The CDR3 sequence is CASSDLITYEQYF. CDR3 bases: TGTGCCAGCAGTGACCTAATCACCTACGAGCAGTACTTC.

The gene calls are TRBV7-9 and TRBJ2-7; possibly TRBD1 for D (6 bases). CDR1 is SEHNR, CDR2 FQNEAQ, per germline (reference sequence). V shed 5 bases and J shed 3 bases, with 20 bases lying between them. CDR3 size: 16 residues. CDR3 bases: TGTGCCAGCAGCCTCCCCACAGGGTTCTCAAACTACGAGCAGTACTTC. Residues: CASSLPTGFSNYEQYF.

The V gene is TRBV29-1, the J gene TRBJ1-1, with 11 bases identical to TRBD1. V lost 6 bases and J lost 5; bases outside the gene matches: 2. The CDR3 runs 12 residues. CDR1 SQVTM and CDR2 ANQGSEA come from the germline V gene. This CDR3 reads CSVDRGRTEAFF. Here the CDR3 DNA reads TGCAGCGTGGACAGGGGGCGGACTGAAGCTTTCTTT.